The 16 T cell receptor beta chains listed next were all sequenced from one sample in a study of preoperative IRX-2 immunotherapy in early breast cancer. Treatment: preoperative locoregional IRX-2 cytokine immunotherapy. TCRdb's copy holds only in-frame clones and misses some; the assay was immunoSEQ multiplex PCR. The table lists approximately 96,000 clones, about nine tenths of them singletons. The material sequenced was tumor tissue, taken after IRX-2 immunotherapy. The receptors stem from a human donor with breast cancer.

J is TRBJ2-5 and V is TRBV5-1, with no clear D. The V end lost 4 bases, the J end lost 1 base, and 14 bases lay between the germline ends. The CDR3 sequence is 15 residues long. CDR1 and CDR2 from the germline V gene are SGHRS and YFSETQ. The CDR3 nucleotides are TGCGCCAGCAGCCTTCTGGGGAACAGCCAAGAGACCCAGTACTTC. It translates to CASSLLGNSQETQYF.

The genes are TRBV10-1 and TRBJ2-5; D gene uncertain. The germline CDR1 and CDR2 sequences are WNHNN and SYGVQD (reference sequence). The CDR3 is 14 residues long. V lost 2 bases to trimming and J lost 5 bases, with 12 bases between them. The CDR3 nucleotides are TGCGCCAGCAGTGAGAGGCCCTCTGGGGAGACCCAGTACTTC. Encoded protein: CASSERPSGETQYF.

The chain carries TRBV5-1 and TRBJ2-7; no clear D. V shed 4 bases and J shed 2 bases, with 13 bases lying between them. The CDR3 is 14 residues long. In germline, CDR1 is SGHRS, CDR2 YFSETQ. CDR3 in amino acids: CASSVVGYPYEQYF. CDR3 DNA: TGCGCCAGCAGCGTGGTGGGGTATCCCTACGAGCAGTACTTC.

The V gene is TRBV30, the J gene TRBJ1-3, with 7 bases matching TRBD1. With 3 bases clipped from V and 0 bases from J, the junction kept 5 bases outside the gene matches. The CDR3 covers 15 residues. Germline CDR1 is GTSNPN and CDR2 is SVGIG (reference sequence). The CDR3 protein is CAWSFGTVSGNTIYF. As DNA, the CDR3 is TGTGCCTGGAGCTTCGGGACAGTCTCTGGAAACACCATATATTTT.

This rearrangement joins TRBV5-1 to TRBJ2-3; no reliable D call. Trimming left V 1 base short and J 2 bases short, with 11 bases between. The CDR3 runs to 15 residues. The V gene's germline CDR1 is SGHRS and CDR2 YFSETQ. CDR3 nucleotide sequence: TGCGCCAGCAGCTTGATGGGTTTCTCCACAGATACGCAGTATTTT. Its protein is CASSLMGFSTDTQYF.

The chain uses TRBV10-2 and TRBJ2-7; 7 positions match TRBD1. The germline gives CDR1 WSHSY, CDR2 SAAADI. V trimming: 0 bases; J trimming: 2 bases; junction bases outside the gene matches: 7. This CDR3 is 16 amino acids long. As DNA, the CDR3 is TGCGCCAGCAGTGAGTCATGGGACAGCTCGACCTACGAGCAGTACTTC. Translated: CASSESWDSSTYEQYF.

The chain combines TRBV29-1 with TRBJ2-1, with TRBD2 identical over 12 bases. This CDR3 has 14 residues. The V gene's germline CDR1 is SQVTM and CDR2 ANQGSEA. Trimming removed 4 bases from V and 4 bases from J; junction bases left unmatched: 2. The DNA of the CDR3 is TGCAGCGTTGTTGGGACTAGCGGGTACAATGAGCAGTTCTTC. Protein: CSVVGTSGYNEQFF.

The gene calls are TRBV19 and TRBJ2-1; 8 bases line up with TRBD1. Germline loops: CDR1 LNHDA, CDR2 SQIVND (reference sequence). Trimming at V came to 4 bases and at J to 2 bases, leaving 10 bases not matched to a gene. The CDR3 loop spans 17 amino acids. The DNA for the CDR3 is TGTGCCAGTAGTACAAGACCAGGGGGCTTCACCTACAATGAGCAGTTCTTC. Translated: CASSTRPGGFTYNEQFF.

The V and J genes are TRBV28 and TRBJ1-1; D remains ambiguous. Germline CDR1 MDHEN, CDR2 SYDVKM. V lost 4 bases, J lost 4 bases, and 7 bases lay in between. The CDR3 covers 12 residues. The CDR3 protein is CASSSVVTEAFF. CDR3 coding DNA: TGTGCCAGCAGTTCCGTAGTCACTGAAGCTTTCTTT.

V is TRBV19 and J is TRBJ2-1, with TRBD1 matching 7 bases. Germline V gene sequence: CDR1 LNHDA, CDR2 SQIVND (reference sequence). Trimming at V came to 8 bases and at J to 3 bases, leaving 10 bases not matched to a gene. The CDR3 is made up of 15 amino acids. CDR3 DNA: TGTGCCAGTCGCCCACAGGGGTGGAACTACAATGAGCAGTTCTTC. Its protein product is CASRPQGWNYNEQFF.

This rearrangement joins TRBV6-4 to TRBJ1-4; no clear D gene. Germline CDR1 reads MRHNA; CDR2 reads SNTAGT. The V end lost 5 bases, the J end lost 6 bases, and 16 bases lay between the germline ends. This CDR3 is 15 amino acids long. The CDR3 loop is CASSRPGSSDEKLFF. The DNA for the CDR3 is TGTGCCAGCAGTAGACCCGGCAGCTCGGATGAAAAACTGTTTTTT.

The chain carries TRBV7-6 and TRBJ1-4; possible D gene TRBD1, 6 bases. CDR3 length equals 15 residues. Germline CDR1 is SGHVS and CDR2 is FNYEAQ. V gave up 1 base and J gave up 0 bases, with 6 bases separating them. For the CDR3, the DNA is TGTGCCAGCAGCTTAGGACAGGCAACTAATGAAAAACTGTTTTTT. This codes for CASSLGQATNEKLFF.

V usage is TRBV6-8 and J usage is TRBJ2-7; 8 bases match TRBD1. This CDR3 has 14 amino acids. CDR1 is MNHGY, CDR2 SAAAGT, per germline. V dropped 8 bases and J dropped 0; count of bases not matched to a gene: 6. The chain's CDR3 is CASGRQGISYEQYF. Here the CDR3 DNA reads TGTGCCAGCGGGAGACAGGGGATCTCCTACGAGCAGTACTTC.

The chain carries TRBV15 and TRBJ2-1; D tentatively reads TRBD1 or TRBD2 (5 bases each). Trimming cost V 5 bases and J 7 bases, with 18 bases left between them. This CDR3 is 15 amino acids long. Germline CDR1 is LNHNV and CDR2 is YYDKDF (reference sequence). This CDR3 is CATSPGLGRGNEQFF. CDR3 bases: TGTGCCACCAGCCCCGGACTGGGACGTGGTAATGAGCAGTTCTTC.

The CDR3: CASSPPGTGGTGELFF. CDR3 in DNA: TGTGCCAGCTCACCCCCGGGCACAGGCGGCACCGGGGAGCTGTTTTTT. This chain joins TRBV18 and TRBJ2-2; a possible D gene is TRBD1 (5 bases). The CDR3 length is 16 residues. V was pared by 3 bases and J by 4 bases, with 15 bases between. Per the germline V gene, CDR1 is KGHSH and CDR2 is LQKENI.

The CDR3 region is CASSDRAADSPLHF. CDR3 sequence (DNA): TGTGCCAGCAGCGACCGGGCGGCAGATTCACCCCTCCACTTT. The chain combines TRBV6-8 with TRBJ1-6; D is unclear. CDR1 is MNHGY and CDR2 is SAAAGT in the germline V gene. Between the trimmed V and J ends, which lost 6 bases and 8 bases, there was a span of 14 bases. This CDR3 contains 14 residues.